The 30 T cell receptor beta chains reported below all come from one sample, sequenced in a study of beta chain features in type 1 diabetes. General study findings and limits: Type 1 diabetes patients showed a moderate but significant shortening of TCRB CDR3s in all four CD4+ subsets.

Their specific antigens are unknown. Reverse transcribing all isolated RNA meant expressed TCRB transcripts were sequenced. Generated by immunoSEQ multiplex PCR, the TCRdb table keeps only in-frame clones and is missing some. The table has a few hundred thousand clones, approximately 14% seen once. The material sequenced was naive CD4+ T cells from blood. These receptors originate from a man under 40 with type 1 diabetes.

V and J are TRBV9 and TRBJ1-5, with D hard to call. Germline CDR1 SGDLS, CDR2 YYNGEE. The CDR3 is made up of 15 amino acids. Trimming took off 2 bases at V and 5 bases at J, with 14 bases between the two ends. CDR3 amino acids: CASSVAPTADQPQHF. The DNA of the CDR3 is TGTGCCAGCAGCGTTGCGCCGACGGCGGATCAGCCCCAGCATTTT.

In this sample, this clone turned up a few times. This chain joins TRBV2 and TRBJ2-7; the match to TRBD2 covers 8 bases. With 10 bases clipped from V and 2 bases from J, the junction kept 7 bases outside the gene matches. Per the germline V gene, CDR1 is SNHLY and CDR2 is FYNNEI. The CDR3 contains 13 residues. CDR3 nucleotides: TGTGCCACCAAAGCGGGAGTACCCTACGAGCAGTACTTC. Translated: CATKAGVPYEQYF. Looking up the rest from reference TRBV2 and TRBJ2-7 gives the full variable domain: EPEVTQTPSHQVTQMGQEVILRCVPISNHLYFYWYRQILGQKVEFLVSFYNNEISEKSEIFDDQFSVERPDGSNFTLKIRSTKLEDSAMYFCATKAGVPYEQYFGPGTRLTVT.

The sample holds a few counts of this clone. The rearrangement uses TRBV5-4 and TRBJ2-4, with TRBD1 as a possible D gene (5 bases). The length of the CDR3 is 15 residues. The ends were cut back, 0 bases at V and 1 base at J, with 8 bases in the middle. Germline CDR1 SGHNT, CDR2 YYREEE (reference sequence). The CDR3 here is CASSLVGAAKNIQYF. CDR3 DNA: TGTGCCAGCAGCTTGGTAGGGGCGGCCAAAAACATTCAGTACTTC.

V usage is TRBV11-2 and J usage is TRBJ2-3, with D possibly being TRBD2 (6 bases). The ends were cut back, 5 bases at V and 6 bases at J, with 21 bases in the middle. CDR1 and CDR2 from the germline V gene are SGHAT and FQNNGV. The CDR3 contains 16 residues. DNA for the CDR3: TGTGCCAGCAGCCCTCGAGTGGGGGGATTGGTGGATACGCAGTATTTT. Its protein product is CASSPRVGGLVDTQYF. Using reference TRBV11-2 and TRBJ2-3 for the parts outside the CDR3, the full variable domain is EAGVAQSPRYKIIEKRQSVAFWCNPISGHATLYWYQQILGQGPKLLIQFQNNGVVDDSQLPKDRFSAERLKGVDSTLKIQPAKLEDSAVYLCASSPRVGGLVDTQYFGPGTRLTVL.

The J gene is TRBJ1-3, the V gene TRBV19; 10 bases align to TRBD1. CDR3 length equals 14 residues. V lost 10 bases and J lost 3; bases outside the gene matches: 6. CDR1 is LNHDA and CDR2 is SQIVND in the germline V gene (reference sequence). CDR3 DNA sequence: TGTGCCACCGGGGACAGGGGATTTGGAAACACCATATATTTT. Amino acids: CATGDRGFGNTIYF.

The rearrangement links TRBV5-4 to TRBJ1-2; 8 nucleotides agree with TRBD1. The CDR3 spans 15 residues. The V gene's germline CDR1 is SGHNT and CDR2 YYREEE (reference sequence). Germline trimming cut 4 bases from V and 3 bases from J; bases unmatched to any gene: 8. This chain's CDR3 is CASSPDRGPYYGYTF. CDR3 DNA: TGTGCCAGCAGCCCCGACAGGGGCCCTTACTATGGCTACACCTTC.

This chain links TRBV9 with TRBJ2-3; D not certain. Germline assignment: CDR1 SGDLS and CDR2 YYNGEE. There are 13 residues in the CDR3. V was cut by 2 bases and J by 4 bases, with 8 bases left in between. Here the CDR3 DNA reads TGTGCCAGCAGCGTCGACACCCCAGATACGCAGTATTTT. Amino acid sequence: CASSVDTPDTQYF. Supplemented by reference TRBV9 and TRBJ2-3, the full variable domain reads DSGVTQTPKHLITATGQRVTLRCSPRSGDLSVYWYQQSLDQGLQFLIQYYNGEERAKGNILERFSAQQFPDLHSELNLSSLELGDSALYFCASSVDTPDTQYFGPGTRLTVL.

The chain is built from TRBV29-1 and TRBJ2-7, with 7 positions matching TRBD1. CDR1 and CDR2 (germline): SQVTM, ANQGSEA. The CDR3 contains 12 residues. The trim removed 4 bases at V and 3 bases at J, leaving 3 bases unmatched. The CDR3 nucleotides are TGCAGCGTTGGCGACAGGGTCTACGAGCAGTACTTC. Translation gives CSVGDRVYEQYF.

This clone showed up just a few times. The same CDR3 can be traced to other DNA sequences in this sample. The chain employs TRBV7-2 and TRBJ1-5, with D unresolved. Germline V gene sequence: CDR1 SGHTA, CDR2 FQGNSA. V dropped 0 bases and J dropped 5 bases, with 5 bases sitting between them. This CDR3 is 13 amino acids long. The CDR3 DNA is TGTGCCAGCAGCTTAGCCTTCGATCAGCCCCAGCATTTT. It translates to CASSLAFDQPQHF.

Written as DNA, the CDR3 is TGCGCCAGCAGACTCACAGGGGCGACCACCGGGGAGCTGTTTTTT. It codes for CASRLTGATTGELFF. The V and J genes are TRBV5-1 and TRBJ2-2; 7 bases are shared with TRBD1. With 5 bases clipped from V and 4 bases from J, the junction kept 8 bases outside the gene matches. CDR1 and CDR2 from the germline V gene are SGHRS and YFSETQ. The CDR3 consists of 15 residues.

In this sample, this clone turned up a few times. The gene calls are TRBV9 and TRBJ2-3; D gene ambiguous. Between the trimmed V and J ends, which lost 4 bases and 2 bases, there was a span of 11 bases. Germline loops: CDR1 SGDLS, CDR2 YYNGEE. This CDR3 region has 14 residues. The CDR3 sequence is CASSPRQDTDTQYF. Here the CDR3 DNA reads TGTGCCAGCAGCCCCCGGCAGGACACAGATACGCAGTATTTT. The full variable domain, with the rest looked up from reference TRBV9 and TRBJ2-3, is DSGVTQTPKHLITATGQRVTLRCSPRSGDLSVYWYQQSLDQGLQFLIQYYNGEERAKGNILERFSAQQFPDLHSELNLSSLELGDSALYFCASSPRQDTDTQYFGPGTRLTVL.

The rearrangement joins TRBV5-6 to TRBJ2-7; a weak D match, TRBD1 (5 bases). V lost 4 bases to trimming and J lost 4 bases, with 9 bases between them. Germline-derived CDR1 and CDR2 are SGHDT and YYEEEE. The CDR3 runs to 12 residues. The CDR3 sequence is CASSAAGYEQYF. The CDR3 DNA follows: TGTGCCAGCAGCGCCGCAGGGTACGAGCAGTACTTC.

There are a few counts of this clone. The chain combines TRBV4-2 with TRBJ2-3, with D unclear. CDR1 and CDR2 from the germline V gene are LGHNA and YNFKEQ. V lost 0 bases, J lost 8 bases, and 12 bases lay in between. The CDR3 is 14 residues long. In nucleotides, the CDR3 is TGTGCCAGCAGCCAAGAAGTTACCAGGTCTACGCAGTATTTT. Translating gives CASSQEVTRSTQYF.

This clone was seen only a few times. The gene calls are TRBV14 and TRBJ1-4; D possibly corresponds to TRBD1 (6 bases). Trimming took off 4 bases at V and 8 bases at J, with 17 bases between the two ends. The CDR3 has 15 residues. In germline, CDR1 is SGHDN, CDR2 FVKESK. This chain's CDR3 is CASSPYRDLSEKLFF. CDR3 DNA: TGTGCCAGCAGCCCATACAGGGATCTAAGCGAAAAACTGTTTTTT.

This clone was detected a few times. The chain uses TRBV5-1 and TRBJ1-5, with 8 bases matching TRBD1. The trim removed 4 bases at V and 0 bases at J, leaving 21 bases unmatched. CDR3 size: 21 residues. The germline gives CDR1 SGHRS, CDR2 YFSETQ. CDR3: CASSHLTGEFAMYNSNQPQHF. DNA of the CDR3: TGCGCCAGCAGCCACCTGACAGGGGAATTTGCAATGTACAATAGCAATCAGCCCCAGCATTTT.

The chain is built from TRBV5-1 and TRBJ2-3; perhaps TRBD1 as D (6 bases). Germline V gives CDR1 SGHRS, CDR2 YFSETQ. The CDR3 has 14 residues. Trimming took off 4 bases at V and 4 bases at J, with 13 bases between the two ends. This CDR3 is CASSIQGRADTQYF. In nucleotides, the CDR3 is TGCGCCAGCAGCATACAGGGTAGGGCAGATACGCAGTATTTT.

The V gene is TRBV12-5, the J gene TRBJ2-7; the D gene is possibly TRBD2 (5 bases). V lost 3 bases and J lost 2, with 11 bases in between. The CDR3 has 14 amino acids. Germline CDR1 is LGHNT and CDR2 is FRNRAP. The CDR3: CASGFGGSTYEQYF. CDR3 coding DNA: TGTGCTAGTGGTTTTGGCGGGTCGACCTACGAGCAGTACTTC.

The J gene is TRBJ2-3, the V gene TRBV5-1; TRBD2 matches at 11 bases. Trimming removed 0 bases from V and 5 bases from J; junction bases left unmatched: 5. The germline V gene has CDR1 SGHRS and CDR2 YFSETQ. The CDR3 length is 16 residues. CDR3 amino acids: CASSLVPSGGKDTQYF. The CDR3 DNA is TGCGCCAGCAGCTTGGTACCTAGCGGGGGGAAAGATACGCAGTATTTT.

V gene TRBV6-5 combines with J gene TRBJ2-5; 9 bases are shared with TRBD1. This CDR3 region has 13 residues. Trimming removed 6 bases from V and 5 bases from J; junction bases left unmatched: 4. Germline CDR1 is MNHEY and CDR2 is SVGAGI. Here the CDR3 DNA reads TGTGCCAGCAGGACAGGGGGAGAGGAGACCCAGTACTTC. This codes for CASRTGGEETQYF.

The chain links TRBV11-2 to TRBJ2-1, with 8 bases aligning to TRBD2. This CDR3 contains 15 residues. Per germline, CDR1 SGHAT and CDR2 FQNNGV. V lost 4 bases to trimming and J lost 4 bases; unmatched junction nucleotides: 6. The CDR3 loop is CASSSTSGDYNEQFF. The CDR3 DNA is TGTGCCAGCAGCTCCACTAGCGGAGATTACAATGAGCAGTTCTTC.

In this sample, this clone turned up a few times. The chain couples TRBV18 to TRBJ1-4; 9 positions agree with TRBD1. The length of the CDR3 is 14 residues. V shed 3 bases and J 8 bases; nucleotides not matched to a gene: 4. Germline V gene lookup returns CDR1 KGHSH and CDR2 LQKENI. CDR3 sequence: CASSPDRGDEKLFF. The CDR3 bases are TGTGCCAGCTCACCGGACAGGGGTGACGAAAAACTGTTTTTT.

In this sample, this clone turned up a few times. The genes are TRBV6-5 and TRBJ2-7; D is unclear. CDR3 size: 14 residues. CDR1 MNHEY and CDR2 SVGAGI come from the germline V gene. Trimming cost V 0 bases and J 6 bases, with 12 bases left between them. The CDR3 reads CASSYSTPMIEQYF. The CDR3 nucleotides are TGTGCCAGCAGTTACTCTACCCCTATGATCGAGCAGTACTTC.

V is TRBV6-5 and J is TRBJ2-2, with D maybe TRBD2 (5 bases). Trimming left V 10 bases short and J 4 bases short, with 10 bases between. CDR1 MNHEY and CDR2 SVGAGI come from the germline V gene. CDR3 length equals 12 residues. The CDR3 is CATLRGTGELFF. DNA for the CDR3: TGTGCCACACTTCGGGGCACCGGGGAGCTGTTTTTT.

The rearrangement uses TRBV27 and TRBJ1-1; tentatively, D is TRBD1 (6 bases). With 8 bases removed from V and 0 bases from J, the gap between germline ends came to 19 bases. There are 16 residues in the CDR3. Germline V gene sequence: CDR1 MNHEY, CDR2 SMNVEV (reference sequence). The CDR3 is CASGRIGTRMNTEAFF. CDR3 nucleotide sequence: TGTGCCAGCGGACGAATCGGGACAAGAATGAACACTGAAGCTTTCTTT.

The sample holds a few counts of this clone. J is TRBJ1-2 and V is TRBV19; 7 nucleotides agree with TRBD1. CDR1 is LNHDA, CDR2 SQIVND, per germline (reference sequence). V lost 5 bases and J lost 3; bases outside the gene matches: 3. The CDR3 is 13 residues long. The CDR3 reads CASSVGTDYGYTF. CDR3 bases: TGTGCCAGTAGTGTAGGGACAGACTATGGCTACACCTTC.

The CDR3 nucleotides read TGTGCCAGCAGCTCCCTAAAGGGGACAGGTGGAATGAACACTGAAGCTTTCTTT. Its translation: CASSSLKGTGGMNTEAFF. The V and J genes are TRBV11-3 and TRBJ1-1, with 8 bases aligning to TRBD1. CDR3 size: 18 residues. After removal of 4 bases from V and 0 bases from J, the junction contained 13 bases not matched to a gene. Germline loops: CDR1 SGHNT, CDR2 YENEEA.

This clone has a handful of counts. The chain uses TRBV5-1 and TRBJ2-3; D might be TRBD1 (8 bases). The CDR3 has 15 residues. Trimming took 4 bases from V and 4 from J, leaving 16 bases between them. Germline CDR1 reads SGHRS; CDR2 reads YFSETQ. CDR3 sequence: CASSPGGTGSDTQYF. CDR3 bases: TGCGCCAGCAGCCCCGGGGGGACAGGCTCAGATACGCAGTATTTT.

This clone was counted a few times. The chain combines TRBV4-1 with TRBJ2-7, with 10 bases lining up with TRBD1. The CDR3 extends over 14 amino acids. Germline V gene data show CDR1 as MGHRA and CDR2 as YSYEKL. The trim removed 6 bases at V and 4 bases at J, leaving 6 bases unmatched. Here the CDR3 DNA reads TGCGCCAGCAGTCGGACAGGGGGAATTTACGAGCAGTACTTC. This sequence encodes CASSRTGGIYEQYF.

This clone came up a few times. V is TRBV6-5 and J is TRBJ2-1; 8 bases are a match to TRBD2. J lost 3 bases, V lost 2 bases, and 6 bases had no gene match. CDR3 length: 16 residues. Germline CDR1 reads MNHEY; CDR2 reads SVGAGI. The CDR3 nucleotides read TGTGCCAGCAGTTACATGGCGGGAGGCCACTACAATGAGCAGTTCTTC. Translated, it gives CASSYMAGGHYNEQFF.

This clone showed up just a few times. V usage is TRBV30 and J usage is TRBJ2-2; 10 bases are shared with TRBD1. The CDR3 totals 13 residues. Germline lookup yields CDR1 GTSNPN and CDR2 SVGIG (reference sequence). The V gene end was trimmed by 7 bases and the J gene end by 5 bases; junction bases not matched to a gene: 4. The CDR3 DNA reads as TGTGCCTTGGGACAGGGGAATACCGGGGAGCTGTTTTTT. Its translation is CALGQGNTGELFF.